The next 28 T cell receptor beta chains were all read from a single sample in a study of T cells in Graves' hyperthyroidism and ophthalmopathy. The CDR3 regions of TCR beta were amplified from RNA transcripts. During a first-round RT-PCR of the TCR CDR3, the HTBI primer set was used. Via MiXCR, TCRdb re-called the multiplex PCR reads, giving one row per CDR3 protein. The table has around 520,000 distinct CDR3 sequences, approximately 15% seen once. Material: blood. These receptors were taken from a woman younger than 30 with Graves' hyperthyroidism.

This clonotype was detected ten times or more. The chain employs TRBV9 and TRBJ2-1; D possibly corresponds to TRBD1 (6 bases). CDR3 length equals 17 residues. V was trimmed by 3 bases and J by 0 bases, leaving 16 bases between them. Germline V gene sequence: CDR1 SGDLS, CDR2 YYNGEE. The CDR3, as DNA: TGTGCCAGCAGCGCGAAAGCCGACAGGAACTCCTACAATGAGCAGTTCTTC. Encoded protein: CASSAKADRNSYNEQFF.

This clonotype was detected ten times or more. V and J are TRBV28 and TRBJ1-2, with D maybe TRBD1 (6 bases). Trimming took 6 bases from V and 2 from J, leaving 13 bases between them. The V gene's germline CDR1 is MDHEN and CDR2 SYDVKM. This CDR3 has 14 amino acids. The CDR3, as DNA: TGTGCCAGCAGCGTCGTGGGGGGCAACTATGGCTACACCTTC. As protein: CASSVVGGNYGYTF.

There are many counts of this clonotype. The chain recombines TRBV6-1 with TRBJ1-2, with D unresolved. V gave up 7 bases and J gave up 4 bases, with 13 bases separating them. Germline CDR1 is MNHNS and CDR2 is SASEGT. The CDR3 length is 13 residues. CDR3 DNA: TGTGCCAGCACCCTGGGTGAGGGCTATGGCTACACCTTC. Translating it yields CASTLGEGYGYTF.

The table lists this clonotype with many counts. CDR3 DNA sequence: TGTGCCAGCAGTTACGTGGGCGGGGGAACCTCCTACAATGAGCAGTTCTTC. This codes for CASSYVGGGTSYNEQFF. The V and J genes are TRBV6-5 and TRBJ2-1; 7 nucleotides agree with TRBD2. Germline loops: CDR1 MNHEY, CDR2 SVGAGI. CDR3 size: 17 residues. J was trimmed by 0 bases and V by 2 bases; bases with no gene match: 7.

In this sample, this clonotype turned up many times. The rearrangement links TRBV12-3 or TRBV12-4 to TRBJ1-5; D remains unclear. The germline V and J ends were trimmed by 2 bases and 5 bases, with 16 bases remaining between them. The CDR3 totals 16 residues. CDR3 sequence: CASSLLSHGPHQPQHF. CDR3 DNA: TGTGCCAGCAGTTTACTTTCACATGGCCCCCATCAGCCCCAGCATTTT.

This clonotype has at least ten counts. The V and J genes are TRBV15 and TRBJ2-1; D might be TRBD1 or TRBD2, each matching 5 bases. Germline values: CDR1 LNHNV, CDR2 YYDKDF (reference sequence). The CDR3 covers 15 residues. Trimming removed 0 bases at V and 7 bases at J, with 13 bases between. The CDR3 DNA reads TGTGCCACCAGCAGAGACAGGGACGTCATGAATGAGCAGTTCTTC. It specifies CATSRDRDVMNEQFF.

The CDR3 DNA reads as TGTGCCAGCAGCTTAGCGATAGGGAATAATTCACCCCTCCACTTT. Amino acid sequence: CASSLAIGNNSPLHF. This sequence joins TRBV11-2 and TRBJ1-6; D not resolved. The V gene's germline CDR1 is SGHAT and CDR2 FQNNGV. Trimming stripped 1 base from V and 5 bases from J, with 9 bases between. CDR3 length: 15 amino acids.

This clonotype has a count of ten or more. The rearrangement uses TRBV30 and TRBJ1-6; 8 positions match TRBD1. Trimming removed 1 base from V and 8 bases from J; junction bases left unmatched: 10. Germline V gives CDR1 GTSNPN, CDR2 SVGIG (reference sequence). This CDR3 has 16 amino acids. CDR3 nucleotides: TGTGCCTGGAGTGCCCTAACCGGGACAGGAGATTCACCCCTCCACTTT. Its protein is CAWSALTGTGDSPLHF. The complete variable domain, with remaining parts taken from reference TRBV30 and TRBJ1-6, reads SQTIHQWPATLVQPVGSPLSLECTVEGTSNPNLYWYRQAAGRGLQLLFYSVGIGQISSEVPQNLSASRPQDRQFILSSKKLLLSDSGFYLCAWSALTGTGDSPLHFGNGTRLTVT.

This clonotype has just a few counts. This chain joins TRBV20-1 and TRBJ2-2, with 10 bases that match TRBD2. CDR1 DFQATT and CDR2 SNEGSKA come from the germline V gene (reference sequence). This CDR3 is built from 18 residues. Trimming at V came to 4 bases and at J to 4 bases, leaving 15 bases not matched to a gene. The CDR3 region is CSATILAGVGRTTGELFF. For the CDR3, the DNA is TGCAGTGCTACCATTCTAGCGGGAGTTGGGCGAACCACCGGGGAGCTGTTTTTT.

This clonotype showed up many times. The gene calls are TRBV11-2 and TRBJ1-2, with D maybe TRBD1 (5 bases). CDR3 size: 13 residues. The germline V gene encodes CDR1 SGHAT and CDR2 FQNNGV. V dropped 5 bases and J dropped 8 bases, with 15 bases sitting between them. CDR3 DNA sequence: TGTGCCAGCAGCACCGGTGACAGCGGGGGCTACACCTTC. As protein: CASSTGDSGGYTF.

This clonotype was detected only a few times. The CDR3 sequence: CASSFSTPETQYF. CDR3 coding DNA: TGTGCCAGCAGCTTCTCTACTCCCGAGACCCAGTACTTC. The gene calls are TRBV7-2 and TRBJ2-5; D unresolved. The germline V and J ends were trimmed by 3 bases and 5 bases, with 10 bases remaining between them. This CDR3 comprises 13 residues. Germline-derived CDR1 and CDR2 are SGHTA and FQGNSA.

V gene TRBV7-9 combines with J gene TRBJ2-2, with 13 bases aligning to TRBD2. Germline assignment: CDR1 SEHNR and CDR2 FQNEAQ (reference sequence). Trimming cost V 5 bases and J 7 bases; bases outside gene matches: 13. The CDR3 is made up of 18 amino acids. DNA for the CDR3: TGTGCCAGCAGCCTCTTGACTGGACTAGCGGGAGCGGTCGGGGAGCTGTTTTTT. It specifies CASSLLTGLAGAVGELFF. Full variable domain (rest looked up from reference TRBV7-9 and TRBJ2-2): DTGVSQNPRHKITKRGQNVTFRCDPISEHNRLYWYRQTLGQGPEFLTYFQNEAQLEKSRLLSDRFSAERPKGSFSTLEIQRTEQGDSAMYLCASSLLTGLAGAVGELFFGEGSRLTVL.

The chain joins TRBV3-1 to TRBJ2-1, with unresolved D. The CDR3 loop spans 16 amino acids. The germline gives CDR1 LGHDT, CDR2 YNNKEL (reference sequence). Trimming removed 2 bases at V and 2 bases at J, with 13 bases between. CDR3 DNA sequence: TGTGCCAGCAGCCAATTAAGACCTATAGCCTACAATGAGCAGTTCTTC. This encodes CASSQLRPIAYNEQFF.

V is TRBV6-2 or TRBV6-3 and J is TRBJ2-5, with 8 bases identical to TRBD2. The germline gives CDR1 MNHEY, CDR2 SVGEGT. J lost 2 bases, V lost 6 bases, and 5 bases had no gene match. This CDR3 is built from 14 residues. The CDR3 bases are TGTGCCAGCAGAGAGGCTAGCGGGCAAGAGACCCAGTACTTC. Translation gives CASREASGQETQYF.

This clonotype was observed many times. The rearrangement links TRBV10-2 to TRBJ2-1, with D unclear. Germline V gene sequence: CDR1 WSHSY, CDR2 SAAADI. The length of the CDR3 is 12 residues. Trimming stripped 8 bases from V and 5 bases from J, with 10 bases between. The CDR3 spells CASADSDNEQFF. The CDR3 nucleotides are TGCGCCAGCGCAGACTCGGACAATGAGCAGTTCTTC.

This clonotype has a count of ten or more. This chain uses TRBV27 with TRBJ2-7; 7 bases fit TRBD1. V shed 2 bases, J shed 6 bases, and the junction held 4 bases outside the gene matches. Germline CDR1 MNHEY, CDR2 SMNVEV (reference sequence). The CDR3 is 13 amino acids. The CDR3 nucleotides are TGTGCCAGCAGTTTACACAGGGGATCCGAGCAGTACGTC. Protein sequence: CASSLHRGSEQYV.

The chain links TRBV14 to TRBJ2-5; 12 bases fit TRBD2. Germline V lookup: CDR1 SGHDN, CDR2 FVKESK. Trimming at V came to 1 base and at J to 1 base, leaving 7 bases not matched to a gene. The CDR3 is 18 amino acids. CDR3 in amino acids: CASSQVLLAGGFQETQYF. Written as DNA, the CDR3 is TGTGCCAGCAGCCAAGTTTTACTAGCGGGAGGCTTCCAAGAGACCCAGTACTTC.

This clonotype showed up many times. This sequence joins TRBV19 and TRBJ1-2; D may be TRBD1 (5 bases). This CDR3 is built from 14 residues. Trimming cost V 7 bases and J 3 bases, with 15 bases left between them. Germline CDR1 and CDR2: LNHDA and SQIVND (reference sequence). The CDR3 loop reads CASKQENYDYGYTF. The CDR3, as DNA: TGTGCCAGTAAACAGGAGAACTACGACTATGGCTACACCTTC.

The chain joins TRBV6-1 to TRBJ2-7; D not resolved. Germline V CDR1 and CDR2: MNHNS, SASEGT. V was clipped by 2 bases and J by 1 base, with 3 bases between them. The CDR3 loop spans 12 amino acids. The CDR3 loop is CASSEPSYEQYV. The DNA of the CDR3 is TGTGCCAGCAGTGAACCTTCCTACGAGCAGTACGTC.

V usage is TRBV5-1 and J usage is TRBJ2-5, with D perhaps TRBD2 (5 bases). There are 13 residues in the CDR3. Germline CDR1 and CDR2: SGHRS and YFSETQ. With 3 bases removed from V and 3 bases from J, the gap between germline ends came to 9 bases. CDR3 amino acids: CASSSGIEETQYF. CDR3 sequence (DNA): TGCGCCAGCAGCTCCGGGATTGAAGAGACCCAGTACTTC.

This clonotype was observed at least ten times. This sequence joins TRBV13 and TRBJ2-3; the match to TRBD2 covers 14 bases. Germline lookup yields CDR1 PRHDT and CDR2 FYEKMQ (reference sequence). CDR3 length: 17 amino acids. V lost 5 bases, J lost 4 bases, and 8 bases stayed unmatched. The CDR3 sequence: CASSALTSGREADTQYF. CDR3 nucleotide sequence: TGTGCCAGCAGCGCCCTGACTAGCGGGAGGGAGGCAGATACGCAGTATTTT. Full variable domain (remainder filled in from reference TRBV13 and TRBJ2-3): AAGVIQSPRHLIKEKRETATLKCYPIPRHDTVYWYQQGPGQDPQFLISFYEKMQSDKGSIPDRFSAQQFSDYHSELNMSSLELGDSALYFCASSALTSGREADTQYFGPGTRLTVL.

This chain links TRBV5-1 with TRBJ1-1; D is uncertain. The CDR3 has 15 amino acids. Germline-derived CDR1 and CDR2 are SGHRS and YFSETQ. Trimming pared 1 base from V and 2 bases from J, leaving 12 bases between. As DNA, the CDR3 is TGCGCCAGCAGCTTGTCCTGGACCGACAACACTGAAGCTTTCTTT. Amino acid sequence: CASSLSWTDNTEAFF.

The V call is TRBV5-1, the J call TRBJ1-1; D remains ambiguous. V was clipped by 4 bases and J by 4 bases, with 20 bases between them. The V gene's germline CDR1 is SGHRS and CDR2 YFSETQ. This CDR3 contains 16 residues. The DNA for the CDR3 is TGCGCCAGCAGCAGGCCCCAGGTTAGAAGGTTCACTGAAGCTTTCTTT. Encoded protein: CASSRPQVRRFTEAFF.

This clonotype was recorded many times. The V and J genes are TRBV12-3 or TRBV12-4 and TRBJ1-5; D gene unclear. V dropped 5 bases and J dropped 0 bases, with 11 bases sitting between them. The CDR3 consists of 15 residues. The CDR3: CASSLRSSSNQPQHF. CDR3 in DNA: TGTGCCAGCAGTCTACGCAGCTCTAGCAATCAGCCCCAGCATTTT.

This clonotype was found many times. CDR3 protein: CAGEASNYGYTF. The CDR3 nucleotides are TGTGCCGGAGAGGCTAGCAACTATGGCTACACCTTC. The chain carries TRBV2 and TRBJ1-2; D unclear. Germline assignment: CDR1 SNHLY and CDR2 FYNNEI. This CDR3 has 12 amino acids. V lost 11 bases and J lost 2, with 12 bases in between.

V gene TRBV7-2 combines with J gene TRBJ2-1; 15 bases fit TRBD2. The CDR3 spans 16 residues. From germline, CDR1 is SGHTA and CDR2 FQGNSA. V was pared by 5 bases and J by 10 bases, with 9 bases of the junction left unmatched. The CDR3 region has the DNA TGTGCCAGCAGCCCCCCGGGACTAGCGGGAGGAGTGGAGCAGTTCTTC. Its protein is CASSPPGLAGGVEQFF.

The CDR3 sequence: CSARGLDPNTGELFF. CDR3 DNA sequence: TGCAGTGCTAGAGGACTAGACCCGAACACCGGGGAGCTGTTTTTT. J is TRBJ2-2 and V is TRBV20-1; the D gene is possibly TRBD2 (6 bases). V was clipped by 1 base and J by 0 bases, with 9 bases between them. Germline V lookup: CDR1 DFQATT, CDR2 SNEGSKA (reference sequence). This CDR3 has 15 amino acids.

This clonotype was recorded at least ten times. The genes are TRBV24-1 and TRBJ1-5, with D tentatively TRBD1 (5 bases). Germline CDR1 and CDR2: KGHDR and SFDVKD. Deletions cut 3 bases from V and 6 bases from J, with 5 bases between. CDR3 length equals 12 residues. The CDR3 DNA is TGTGCCACCAGTGATCAGGGTCAGCCCCAGCATTTT. Translating it yields CATSDQGQPQHF.